The clone carrying this T cell receptor (beta chain) occurred a few times. This specimen comes from a study of spatial heterogeneity in lung cancer. This CDR3 has 15 amino acids. Germline loops: CDR1 MNHEY, CDR2 SVGEGT. V trimming: 2 bases; J trimming: 10 bases; junction bases outside the gene matches: 6. TCRdb itself ran the 5' RACE reads through MiXCR, one entry per CDR3 protein. Of fewer than 40,000 distinct CDR3 sequences in the sample, around 7.2% are singletons; the top ten hold 28%. The time point was: sample taken at primary tumor resection. Whole RNA from tumor, nontumor lung or frozen PBMC was sequenced unsorted.

The rearrangement uses TRBV6-2 or TRBV6-3 and TRBJ1-6; 9 positions agree with TRBD1. Sequences were derived from PBMCs, sampled at surgery. The TCR sequence derives from a male donor with early-stage non-small cell lung cancer. The CDR3 DNA is TGTGCCAGCAGTTACGGGGGACAGGGAGGATCACCCCTCCACTTT. Translation: CASSYGGQGGSPLHF.